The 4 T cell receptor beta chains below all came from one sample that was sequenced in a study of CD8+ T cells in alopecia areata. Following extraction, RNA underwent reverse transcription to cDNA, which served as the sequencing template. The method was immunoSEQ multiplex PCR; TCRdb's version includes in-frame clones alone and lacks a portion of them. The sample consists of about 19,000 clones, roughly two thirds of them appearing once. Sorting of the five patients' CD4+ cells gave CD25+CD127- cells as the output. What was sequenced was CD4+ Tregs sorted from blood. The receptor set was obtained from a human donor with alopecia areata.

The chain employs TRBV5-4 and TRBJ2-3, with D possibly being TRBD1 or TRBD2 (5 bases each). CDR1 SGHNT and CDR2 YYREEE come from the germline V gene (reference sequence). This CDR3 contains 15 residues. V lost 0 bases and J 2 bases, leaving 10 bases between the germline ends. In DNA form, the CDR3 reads TGTGCCAGCAGCTTGGACGGGACCCCCACAGATACGCAGTATTTT. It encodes CASSLDGTPTDTQYF.

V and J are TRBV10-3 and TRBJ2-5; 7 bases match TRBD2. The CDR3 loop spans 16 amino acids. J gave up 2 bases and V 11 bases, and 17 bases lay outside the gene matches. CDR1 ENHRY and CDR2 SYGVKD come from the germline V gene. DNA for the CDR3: TGTGCCGCCCGGGGAATGCAAGTGGGAGGGCAAGAGACCCAGTACTTC. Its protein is CAARGMQVGGQETQYF.

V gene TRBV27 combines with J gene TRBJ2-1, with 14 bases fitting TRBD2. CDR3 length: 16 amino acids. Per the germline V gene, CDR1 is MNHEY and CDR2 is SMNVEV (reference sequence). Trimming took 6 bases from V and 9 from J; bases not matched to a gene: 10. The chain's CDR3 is CASSSPGLAGGFEQFF. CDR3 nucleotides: TGTGCCAGCAGCTCGCCTGGACTAGCGGGGGGATTTGAGCAGTTCTTC.

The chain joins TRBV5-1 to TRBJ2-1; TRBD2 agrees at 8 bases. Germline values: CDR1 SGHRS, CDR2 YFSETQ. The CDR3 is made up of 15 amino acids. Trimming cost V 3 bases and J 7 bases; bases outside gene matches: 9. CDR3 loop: CASSWGAAGGNEQFF. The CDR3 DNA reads TGCGCCAGCAGCTGGGGGGCGGCGGGAGGAAATGAGCAGTTCTTC. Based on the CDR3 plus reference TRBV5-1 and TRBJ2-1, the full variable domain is KAGVTQTPRYLIKTRGQQVTLSCSPISGHRSVSWYQQTPGQGLQFLFEYFSETQRNKGNFPGRFSGRQFSNSRSEMNVSTLELGDSALYLCASSWGAAGGNEQFFGPGTRLTVL.